This T cell receptor beta chain was identified in a study of cytomegalovirus exposure and HLA in healthy donors. At the level of the study: Out of about 190 million T cells, an earlier analysis found 117 million unique TCR beta sequences in total. Whole-study results and caveats: Productive rates of about 90% or about 30% were seen for most TCR beta V segments in an earlier analysis.

The CDR3 length is 14 residues. PCR primers comprised 60 Vbeta and 13 Jbeta primers. As originally analysed: Later, an analysis found 75 million to 90 million unique TCR beta chains, and 8.5 million to 14 million of these were shared. Libraries were prepared by immunoSEQ multiplex PCR; TCRdb keeps only in-frame clonotypes and omits some of them. For V, J and clone size, that table is used; D and trimming come from the DNA. The sample holds 200,000 or so clones, around four fifths seen once. Regarding this clone: Its antigen is as yet unknown.

The clonotype was recovered from a woman between 50 and 59 years old in good health and CMV-seropositive. Input material: PBMCs. The chain joins TRBV21-1 to TRBJ2-2; TRBD1 was called by the table and not checked on the DNA. TRBV21-1 is recorded as a pseudogene. CDR3 in amino acids: CASSSGTATGELFF. The CDR3, as DNA: TGTGCCAGCAGCTCCGGGACAGCCACCGGGGAGCTGTTTTTT.